Presented here are 13 T cell receptor beta chains from one specimen sequenced in a study of T cell responses to AZD1222 COVID-19 vaccine. The protocol was immunoSEQ multiplex PCR, while the TCRdb copy is restricted to in-frame clones and leaves out a portion. The table includes some 120,000 clones, 75% to 90% detected once. The sample consisted of peripheral blood, taken 28 days after the second AZD1222 dose. Receptor source: an adult who received the AZD1222 COVID-19 vaccine.

The chain employs TRBV7-9 and TRBJ2-7; possibly TRBD2 for D (5 bases). The CDR3 contains 12 residues. Deletions cut 10 bases from V and 0 bases from J, with 10 bases between. Per germline, CDR1 SEHNR and CDR2 FQNEAQ (reference sequence). CDR3 bases: TGTGCCACCGAACTAGTCTCCTACGAGCAGTACTTC. Translating gives CATELVSYEQYF.

The chain carries TRBV30 and TRBJ1-6; 7 bases match TRBD1. Trimming took 4 bases from V and 7 from J; bases not matched to a gene: 10. The germline V gene encodes CDR1 GTSNPN and CDR2 SVGIG (reference sequence). The CDR3 extends over 15 amino acids. CDR3 in DNA: TGTGCCTGGAACCTTGGACAGGCGCAAAATTCACCCCTCCACTTT. The encoded protein is CAWNLGQAQNSPLHF.

CDR3: CASSPGGSIGELFF. The CDR3 bases are TGTGCCAGCAGTCCCGGGGGGTCAATCGGGGAGCTGTTTTTT. V is TRBV28 and J is TRBJ2-2; 7 bases are shared with TRBD2. The CDR3 sequence is 14 residues long. The V and J ends lost 5 bases and 7 bases, in that order; junction bases with no gene match: 7. Germline-derived CDR1 and CDR2 are MDHEN and SYDVKM.

To note about this clone: The junction departs from germline at one end; a sequencing error may be responsible. J is TRBJ2-1 and V is TRBV28, with D perhaps assigned TRBD1 or TRBD2 (6 bases each). The germline CDR1 and CDR2 sequences are MDHEN and SYDVKM. CDR3 length: 14 amino acids. CDR3 nucleotides: TGTGCCAGCAGTAGGGGGGACTCCAACAATGAGCAGTTCTTC. Amino acids: CASSRGDSNNEQFF.

This chain joins TRBV24-1 and TRBJ2-3, with D possibly called TRBD1 or TRBD2 (6 bases each). Germline CDR1 and CDR2: KGHDR and SFDVKD. The V end was cut by 5 bases, the J end by 2 bases, with 16 bases between. CDR3 size: 16 residues. The CDR3 sequence is CATSGVQRGATDTQYF. As DNA, the CDR3 is TGTGCCACCAGTGGCGTACAGAGGGGGGCCACAGATACGCAGTATTTT.

The V and J genes are TRBV29-1 and TRBJ1-1; D might be TRBD1 (5 bases). The ends were cut back, 7 bases at V and 4 bases at J, with 13 bases in the middle. Germline CDR1 reads SQVTM; CDR2 reads ANQGSEA. This CDR3 spans 12 amino acids. The CDR3 reads CSGGDGGTEAFF. The CDR3 bases are TGCAGCGGGGGGGATGGAGGCACTGAAGCTTTCTTT.

The rearrangement joins TRBV28 to TRBJ1-5, with 10 bases lining up with TRBD1. The CDR3 length is 23 residues. Trimming removed 7 bases from V and 0 bases from J; junction bases left unmatched: 27. Germline V gene data show CDR1 as MDHEN and CDR2 as SYDVKM. The CDR3 loop reads CASTPEGLKPGTGEKGSNQPQHF. CDR3 sequence (DNA): TGTGCCAGCACCCCCGAAGGACTTAAGCCCGGGACAGGGGAGAAAGGTAGCAATCAGCCCCAGCATTTT.

The chain couples TRBV28 to TRBJ1-1, with D possibly being TRBD1 (5 bases). The germline gives CDR1 MDHEN, CDR2 SYDVKM. Trimming left V 8 bases short and J 4 bases short, with 17 bases between. CDR3 length equals 14 residues. The CDR3, as DNA: TGTGCCAGCCTTCCTCAGGGTGAGGGCACTGAAGCTTTCTTT. This gives the protein CASLPQGEGTEAFF.

The chain joins TRBV12-3 or TRBV12-4 to TRBJ1-2, with D possibly TRBD1 on 6 matching bases. The CDR3 totals 12 residues. V gave up 3 bases and J gave up 5 bases, with 7 bases separating them. The CDR3 is CASSLRGYGYTF. CDR3 sequence (DNA): TGTGCCAGCAGTTTGAGGGGGTATGGCTACACCTTC.

The V call is TRBV30, the J call TRBJ1-4; D call uncertain. Trimming pared 3 bases from V and 5 bases from J, leaving 4 bases between. The CDR3 has 11 residues. Germline assignment: CDR1 GTSNPN and CDR2 SVGIG (reference sequence). CDR3 protein: CAWSRNEKLFF. The CDR3 nucleotides are TGTGCCTGGAGCCGGAATGAAAAACTGTTTTTT.

The CDR3 bases are TGTGCCAGTAGTGTACAGGGTGGTGGCTACACCTTC. It is translated as CASSVQGGGYTF. The chain uses TRBV19 and TRBJ1-2, with D possibly TRBD1 on 6 matching bases. V was pared by 5 bases and J by 7 bases, with 11 bases between. CDR3 length: 12 amino acids. CDR1 and CDR2 (germline): LNHDA, SQIVND (reference sequence). The full variable domain, completed using reference TRBV19 and TRBJ1-2, is DGGITQSPKYLFRKEGQNVTLSCEQNLNHDAMYWYRQDPGQGLRLIYYSQIVNDFQKGDIAEGYSVSREKKESFPLTVTSAQKNPTAFYLCASSVQGGGYTFGSGTRLTVV.

The V and J genes are TRBV30 and TRBJ2-3, with D possibly being TRBD2 (7 bases). Germline V gene data show CDR1 as GTSNPN and CDR2 as SVGIG (reference sequence). CDR3 size: 19 residues. Trimming cost V 0 bases and J 2 bases, with 24 bases left between them. In DNA, the CDR3 is TGTGCCTGGAGTGTGGGGACCTTCGGGGGGCTTCCGGACACAGATACGCAGTATTTT. Translation: CAWSVGTFGGLPDTDTQYF.

The rearrangement links TRBV9 to TRBJ2-5, with 12 bases matching TRBD2. J was trimmed by 2 bases and V by 7 bases; bases with no gene match: 6. The CDR3 extends over 15 amino acids. Germline CDR1 is SGDLS and CDR2 is YYNGEE. CDR3 sequence reads: CASALAGGLQETQYF. CDR3 in DNA: TGTGCCAGCGCACTAGCGGGGGGCCTTCAAGAGACCCAGTACTTC. Filled out from reference TRBV9 and TRBJ2-5, the complete variable domain reads DSGVTQTPKHLITATGQRVTLRCSPRSGDLSVYWYQQSLDQGLQFLIQYYNGEERAKGNILERFSAQQFPDLHSELNLSSLELGDSALYFCASALAGGLQETQYFGPGTRLLVL.